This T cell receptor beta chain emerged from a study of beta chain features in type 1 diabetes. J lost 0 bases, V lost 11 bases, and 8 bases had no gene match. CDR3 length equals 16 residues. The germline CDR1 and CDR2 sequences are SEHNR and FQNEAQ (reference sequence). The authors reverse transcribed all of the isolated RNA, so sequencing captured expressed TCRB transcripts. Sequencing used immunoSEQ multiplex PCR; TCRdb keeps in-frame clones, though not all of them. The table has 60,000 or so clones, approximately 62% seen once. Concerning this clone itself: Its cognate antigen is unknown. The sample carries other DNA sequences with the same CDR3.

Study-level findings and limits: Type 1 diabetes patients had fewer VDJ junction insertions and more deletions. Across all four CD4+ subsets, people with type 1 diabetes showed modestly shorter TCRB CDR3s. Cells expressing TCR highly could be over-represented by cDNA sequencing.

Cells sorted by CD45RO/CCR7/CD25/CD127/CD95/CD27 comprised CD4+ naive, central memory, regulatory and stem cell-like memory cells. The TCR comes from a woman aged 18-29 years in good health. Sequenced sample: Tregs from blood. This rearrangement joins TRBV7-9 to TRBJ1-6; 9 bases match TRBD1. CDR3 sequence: CAGRQGGGSYNSPLHF. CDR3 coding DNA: TGTGCCGGACGACAGGGGGGAGGCTCCTATAATTCACCCCTCCACTTT.